The 18 T cell receptor beta chains given below trace back to one sample, sequenced in a study of radiotherapy plus CTLA-4 blockade in lung cancer. Profiling relied on immunoSEQ multiplex PCR, and the TCRdb table lists in-frame clones only, not all of them. The sample contains over 100,000 clones, 81% of which appear only once. Here the sequenced sample was peripheral blood, taken from a patient treated with radiotherapy plus ipilimumab. Every receptor here comes from a human donor with non-small cell lung cancer that progressed on radiotherapy plus ipilimumab. Some clones in this sample may be carry-over from other donors' samples.

The V and J genes are TRBV19 and TRBJ1-5; D not resolved. The CDR3 contains 13 residues. Trimming pared 0 bases from V and 5 bases from J, leaving 5 bases between. CDR1 and CDR2 from the germline V gene are LNHDA and SQIVND (reference sequence). CDR3 protein: CASSIDRDQPQHF. DNA for the CDR3: TGTGCCAGTAGTATAGATCGGGATCAGCCCCAGCATTTT. The whole variable domain, filled in from reference TRBV19 and TRBJ1-5, reads DGGITQSPKYLFRKEGQNVTLSCEQNLNHDAMYWYRQDPGQGLRLIYYSQIVNDFQKGDIAEGYSVSREKKESFPLTVTSAQKNPTAFYLCASSIDRDQPQHFGDGTRLSIL.

V is TRBV9 and J is TRBJ2-3; TRBD1 aligns across 10 bases. The junction had 8 bases not matched to a gene; V was cut back by 3 bases and J by 4 bases. Per germline, CDR1 SGDLS and CDR2 YYNGEE. The CDR3 consists of 16 residues. The CDR3, as DNA: TGTGCCAGCAGCGATGGACAGGGGGGATTTTCAGATACGCAGTATTTT. Translation gives CASSDGQGGFSDTQYF.

The chain recombines TRBV7-2 with TRBJ1-2; the D gene is possibly TRBD1 (6 bases). V gave up 5 bases and J gave up 3 bases, with 19 bases separating them. The V gene's germline CDR1 is SGHTA and CDR2 FQGNSA. There are 16 residues in the CDR3. The CDR3 spells CASSPQNRASDYGYTF. The CDR3 coding sequence is TGTGCCAGCAGCCCGCAAAACAGGGCGTCGGACTATGGCTACACCTTC.

This sequence joins TRBV11-3 and TRBJ2-5, with TRBD1 as a possible D gene (6 bases). Germline V lookup: CDR1 SGHNT, CDR2 YENEEA. Trimming removed 3 bases at V and 3 bases at J, with 14 bases between. This CDR3 is 15 amino acids long. CDR3: CASSFKTGPEETQYF. In nucleotides, the CDR3 is TGTGCCAGCAGCTTCAAGACAGGTCCCGAAGAGACCCAGTACTTC. Complete variable domain (other parts from reference TRBV11-3 and TRBJ2-5): EAGVVQSPRYKIIEKKQPVAFWCNPISGHNTLYWYLQNLGQGPELLIRYENEEAVDDSQLPKDRFSAERLKGVDSTLKIQPAELGDSAVYLCASSFKTGPEETQYFGPGTRLLVL.

The chain couples TRBV27 to TRBJ2-7; 11 bases are shared with TRBD1. Germline V CDR1 and CDR2: MNHEY, SMNVEV (reference sequence). The CDR3 length is 14 residues. J lost 4 bases, V lost 6 bases, and 5 bases had no gene match. The CDR3 bases are TGTGCCAGCAGATCCGGGACAGGGGGGTACGAGCAGTACTTC. Protein: CASRSGTGGYEQYF.

This chain uses TRBV28 with TRBJ2-3; unclear D gene. The V gene lost 6 bases and the J gene lost 4 bases, with 2 bases spanning the gap. Germline lookup yields CDR1 MDHEN and CDR2 SYDVKM. CDR3 length equals 10 residues. CDR3 sequence reads: CASRSDTQYF. In DNA form, the CDR3 reads TGTGCCAGCAGATCAGATACGCAGTATTTT.

The chain has TRBV6-5 and TRBJ2-3; D remains unclear. V was trimmed by 5 bases and J by 2 bases, leaving 8 bases between them. There are 13 residues in the CDR3. CDR1 is MNHEY and CDR2 is SVGAGI in the germline V gene. CDR3 sequence reads: CASSTYNTDTQYF. The CDR3 coding sequence is TGTGCCAGCAGTACTTACAACACAGATACGCAGTATTTT.

This clone was detected once. The genes are TRBV6-1 and TRBJ2-7; 8 nucleotides match TRBD1. CDR1 is MNHNS and CDR2 is SASEGT in the germline V gene. V trimming: 6 bases; J trimming: 5 bases; junction bases outside the gene matches: 12. The CDR3 contains 15 residues. The CDR3 is CASSPLRTGYDEQYF. The CDR3 nucleotides are TGTGCCAGCAGCCCCCTCAGGACAGGGTACGACGAGCAGTACTTC.

The chain couples TRBV4-1 to TRBJ2-7; D not resolved. The CDR3 has 16 residues. Germline V gene sequence: CDR1 MGHRA, CDR2 YSYEKL. Between the trimmed V and J ends, which lost 1 base and 2 bases, there was a span of 15 bases. Written as DNA, the CDR3 is TGCGCCAGCAGCCAAGGTGTCGGAAGAAACCCCTACGAGCAGTACTTC. This sequence encodes CASSQGVGRNPYEQYF.

The chain joins TRBV2 to TRBJ2-3; tentative D call: TRBD2 (6 bases). The CDR3 totals 15 residues. The V gene's germline CDR1 is SNHLY and CDR2 FYNNEI. Trimming shortened V by 9 bases and J by 1 base, and 17 bases separated the two germline ends. The CDR3 DNA follows: TGTGCCAGGGAGGGCCTAGCGTACGGCACAGATACGCAGTATTTT. This encodes CAREGLAYGTDTQYF.

The chain is built from TRBV5-6 and TRBJ1-5; D is undetermined. In germline, CDR1 is SGHDT, CDR2 YYEEEE. CDR3 size: 15 residues. V was shortened by 0 bases and J by 1 base, with 8 bases between the two germline ends. Here the CDR3 reads CASSLDPWSNQPQHF. Written as DNA, the CDR3 is TGTGCCAGCAGCTTGGACCCTTGGAGCAATCAGCCCCAGCATTTT.

The rearrangement joins TRBV15 to TRBJ1-6, with D hard to call. The CDR3 runs 15 residues. V shed 6 bases and J shed 9 bases, with 18 bases lying between them. Germline V gene sequence: CDR1 LNHNV, CDR2 YYDKDF (reference sequence). The CDR3 loop reads CATSWSGPAISPLHF. DNA of the CDR3: TGTGCCACCAGTTGGAGTGGGCCCGCTATTTCACCCCTCCACTTT.

The gene calls are TRBV4-1 and TRBJ2-7; a weak D match, TRBD2 (6 bases). The CDR3 is 14 residues long. V lost 1 base to trimming and J lost 4 bases, with 11 bases between them. Germline V gives CDR1 MGHRA, CDR2 YSYEKL. Written as DNA, the CDR3 is TGCGCCAGCAGCCAAGTCGTGGGGGGATACGAGCAGTACTTC. It translates to CASSQVVGGYEQYF.

This chain uses TRBV5-1 with TRBJ1-1; 9 bases line up with TRBD1. The CDR3 is 14 residues long. CDR1 SGHRS and CDR2 YFSETQ come from the germline V gene. Trimming at V came to 5 bases and at J to 2 bases, leaving 4 bases not matched to a gene. The CDR3, as DNA: TGCGCCAGCAGACCGGGACAGGGTAACACTGAAGCTTTCTTT. Translated: CASRPGQGNTEAFF.

This clone was picked up one time. The chain uses TRBV6-5 and TRBJ2-3, with 9 bases identical to TRBD2. Per germline, CDR1 MNHEY and CDR2 SVGAGI. V was clipped by 5 bases and J by 4 bases; unmatched bases: 7. The CDR3 loop spans 15 amino acids. The CDR3 DNA reads as TGTGCCAGCAGTAACCCCCCTAGCGGGGCAGATACGCAGTATTTT. Translated: CASSNPPSGADTQYF.

J is TRBJ2-5 and V is TRBV7-2, with TRBD2 matching over 11 bases. The V and J ends lost 6 bases and 4 bases, in that order; junction bases with no gene match: 7. This CDR3 is built from 15 residues. Per the germline V gene, CDR1 is SGHTA and CDR2 is FQGNSA. In nucleotides, the CDR3 is TGTGCCAGCAGTCGTAGCGGGGGGGCCGGAGAGACCCAGTACTTC. It translates to CASSRSGGAGETQYF. The full variable domain, with the rest looked up from reference TRBV7-2 and TRBJ2-5, is GAGVSQSPSNKVTEKGKDVELRCDPISGHTALYWYRQSLGQGLEFLIYFQGNSAPDKSGLPSDRFSAERTGGSVSTLTIQRTQQEDSAVYLCASSRSGGAGETQYFGPGTRLLVL.

This chain uses TRBV5-1 with TRBJ1-5; 7 bases fit TRBD1. V gave up 0 bases and J gave up 11 bases; unmatched junction bases: 11. CDR1 and CDR2 (germline): SGHRS, YFSETQ. The CDR3 consists of 15 residues. The CDR3 DNA follows: TGCGCCAGCAGCTTGGGTGGGACAGAGATTGGCACCCAGCATTTT. Translated: CASSLGGTEIGTQHF.

The chain uses TRBV7-9 and TRBJ1-2; D gene uncertain. Trimming shortened V by 5 bases and J by 4 bases, and 17 bases separated the two germline ends. Germline V gives CDR1 SEHNR, CDR2 FQNEAQ (reference sequence). There are 15 residues in the CDR3. DNA of the CDR3: TGTGCCAGCAGCCCCCTGGCAGCGACTTCCTATGGCTACACCTTC. Translated: CASSPLAATSYGYTF.